One and the same sample provided the 5 T cell receptor beta chains below, sequenced in a study of chemoradiotherapy in HPV16-positive cancers. The assay was immunoSEQ multiplex PCR, and TCRdb's table has in-frame clones only and misses some. The data show 25,000 to 40,000 clones, approximately 90% seen once. Specimen: blood, collected from a patient who underwent chemoradiotherapy. The source is a human donor with HPV-associated anogenital cancer.

The chain joins TRBV7-9 to TRBJ2-2, with D unclear. The CDR3 runs 16 residues. Germline CDR1 and CDR2: SEHNR and FQNEAQ (reference sequence). V lost 5 bases and J lost 1, with 14 bases in between. As DNA, the CDR3 is TGTGCCAGCAGCCTAAGTGGGGTTATGAACACCGGGGAGCTGTTTTTT. It translates to CASSLSGVMNTGELFF. The entire variable domain, with the rest obtained from reference TRBV7-9 and TRBJ2-2, is as follows: DTGVSQNPRHKITKRGQNVTFRCDPISEHNRLYWYRQTLGQGPEFLTYFQNEAQLEKSRLLSDRFSAERPKGSFSTLEIQRTEQGDSAMYLCASSLSGVMNTGELFFGEGSRLTVL.

V is TRBV13 and J is TRBJ1-1, with TRBD1 matching over 9 bases. Trimming took 4 bases from V and 8 from J; bases not matched to a gene: 2. The CDR3 length is 12 residues. CDR1 and CDR2 (germline): PRHDT, FYEKMQ (reference sequence). The CDR3 reads CASSSDRGEAFF. The CDR3 bases are TGTGCCAGCAGCTCAGACAGGGGGGAAGCTTTCTTT.

This chain joins TRBV7-6 and TRBJ2-1, with D unresolved. The germline V gene has CDR1 SGHVS and CDR2 FNYEAQ. This CDR3 has 16 residues. Trimming took off 5 bases at V and 2 bases at J, with 16 bases between the two ends. CDR3 region: CASSRAVEPAYNEQFF. For the CDR3, the DNA is TGTGCCAGCAGCCGTGCAGTGGAGCCTGCCTACAATGAGCAGTTCTTC.

This clone was recorded only once. This rearrangement joins TRBV28 to TRBJ1-4; the D gene is possibly TRBD1 (6 bases). Germline loops: CDR1 MDHEN, CDR2 SYDVKM. The CDR3 consists of 15 residues. Trimming took off 7 bases at V and 8 bases at J, with 20 bases between the two ends. The CDR3 DNA follows: TGTGCCAGCACTTCGCGGGTCAGGGGAAGGGAAAAACTGTTTTTT. Amino acid sequence: CASTSRVRGREKLFF.

This sequence joins TRBV19 and TRBJ2-1; D might be TRBD1 (6 bases). Germline V gene data show CDR1 as LNHDA and CDR2 as SQIVND (reference sequence). The CDR3 runs 15 residues. Trimming took 1 base from V and 6 from J, leaving 13 bases between them. The CDR3 DNA reads TGTGCCAGTAGTATAGGGTTGGGGGCGGCCAATGAGCAGTTCTTC. Protein sequence: CASSIGLGAANEQFF.